This TCR beta chain emerged from a study of shared clonotypes between healthy human individuals (dated by TCRdb to the early 2020s). For context, the study as a whole: The cohort included three men and a couple of women between 18 and 49 years of age. Per donor, three plates each were used for CD4 naive and CD4 memory, two for CD8 naive, and one for CD8 memory. To estimate repertoire size and how much clonotype sharing occurs between individuals, the study deeply sequenced the blood TCR repertoires of several healthy adults. Libraries were prepared and TCR repertoires were sequenced by different laboratories using diverse techniques, in order to increase sequencing depth and limit assay-specific biases. Each donor's leukapheresis produced roughly between roughly 0.85 and 10 billion PBMCs. The study at large found these results: Estimated clonotype richness was generally larger for naive than for memory subsets. Pairwise subsampling indicated that sequencing depth was expected to affect the degree of clonotype sharing among donors. The small number of donors limited the genetic and exposure-history diversity represented. When a handful of donors were compared, the shared fraction of clonotypes was approximately 5% for naive CD4, 3.5% to 4% for naive CD8, more than 2% for memory CD4, and around 0.37% for memory CD8. Sampling was restricted to blood, and TCR repertoires in tissues likely differ from the TCR repertoires found in blood. Incomplete sequencing was indicated by rarefaction of sorted-subset datasets, despite the large sequencing depth. Clonotypes shared by all four sorted-subset donors showed higher generation probabilities than non-shared clonotypes.

Remarks on this clone: This clone's antigen is unknown. Qualities for individual bases were not recorded, and no much larger clone is one base off.

Using the deep immunoSEQ assay, multiplex PCR amplified TCR CDR3 regions from genomic DNA. Extracted genomic DNA from each cell subset was spread evenly across all wells of several immunoSEQ 96-well plates, with each plate serving as a replicate. Each replicate PCR for sorted subsets received 200 ng genomic DNA, equal to about 29,000 T cell genomes. Purified libraries were quantified with a Qubit 3.0 fluorometer, sized on a Bioanalyzer 2100, and re-quantified with the KAPA Library Quantification kit. Each immunoSEQ 96-well plate was sequenced on its own single-read 150-cycle Illumina NextSeq 550 flow cell. In the original analysis: Because only junctional sequences without quality scores were contained in the immunoSEQ output, filtering matching that applied to full-length reads could not be performed. Sequences were annotated with PyIR, a Python wrapper for IgBLAST v1.9, using IMGT germline references to assign V/J genes and CDR3. Reads were filtered out if the reads had weak V/J assignments (E-value above 1e-6), no CDR3, stop codons, out-of-frame junctions, or ambiguous translated residues. V3J clonotypes were defined as sequences sharing an identical inferred V gene, J gene, and CDR3 amino acid sequence. The percentage overlap between two repertoires was calculated by dividing the number of shared unique clonotypes by the size of the smaller repertoire. Richness of each repertoire was evaluated using RTK rarefaction, the Chao1 estimator, and Recon v2.1 estimates of unobserved clonotypes. OLGA was used to compute generation probabilities for all TCRbeta clonotypes that the gDNA method yielded from a few donors. The table was pulled from immuneACCESS by TCRdb, which kept in-frame rearrangements only. Such tables lose some clones; where checked, under half of the loss comes from unresolved V genes, and the rest has no known cause. V and J calls and clone size come straight from that table; D and trimming were deduced from the DNA. The sample table shows around 700,000 clones, and less than 85% are seen once. The leading ten clones occupy over 1.5% of the sample.

Clipping removes 1 base from V and 5 bases from J, with 7 as the unmatched junction base count. The cysteine opens and the phenylalanine closes a CDR3 of 16 amino acids. Just the 48-base CDR3 DNA is kept, in frame starting at base 1. CDR1 and CDR2 (LGHNA, YNFKEQ) derive from the germline V gene. The donors were healthy, HIV-negative adults who had no recently reported acute infections or vaccinations. Every donor was a Caucasian adult living in Nashville, Tennessee, USA. CD4+ T cells were enriched by magnetic negative selection, after which naive cells were positively selected on CD45RA and the negative fraction was taken as the memory subset. Blood was obtained by leukapheresis, after which PBMCs were separated by Ficoll-Histopaque density gradient centrifugation and cryopreserved in liquid nitrogen vapor phase. Analytical flow cytometry was used to check the purity and quantity of each magnetically sorted T cell population. From each sorted fraction, genomic DNA was isolated and quantified by UV absorbance on a Nanodrop 2000c.

This receptor was identified in a woman in her 30s in good health. The chain joins TRBV4-2 to TRBJ2-1, with 8 bases aligning to TRBD1. Sequencing used memory CD4+ T cells sorted from blood. The cell subset or site label for this specimen denotes: CD45RA-negative fraction. The CDR3 has the sequence CASSQGRRTGNNEQFF. The DNA sequence is as follows: TGTGCCAGCAGCCAAGGCCGTCGGACAGGGAACAATGAGCAGTTCTTC.